The 14 T cell receptor beta chains below were found in one sample sequenced in a study of T cells in localized non-small cell lung cancer. Assay: immunoSEQ multiplex PCR; the TCRdb copy retains only in-frame clones and omits some. The repertoire holds roughly 33,000 clones, around 90% seen once, with around 4.5% in the top ten. The input for sequencing was peripheral blood, taken before any cancer treatment. Source of these receptors: a man aged 35-69 years with stage I lung adenocarcinoma.

The J gene is TRBJ2-5, the V gene TRBV5-1; D is unresolved. The length of the CDR3 is 12 residues. CDR1 is SGHRS and CDR2 is YFSETQ in the germline V gene. The V end was cut by 0 bases, the J end by 4 bases, with 4 bases between. CDR3 protein: CASSLAGETQYF. The CDR3 DNA reads as TGCGCCAGCAGCTTGGCAGGAGAGACCCAGTACTTC. The full variable domain, completed using reference TRBV5-1 and TRBJ2-5, is KAGVTQTPRYLIKTRGQQVTLSCSPISGHRSVSWYQQTPGQGLQFLFEYFSETQRNKGNFPGRFSGRQFSNSRSEMNVSTLELGDSALYLCASSLAGETQYFGPGTRLLVL.

The chain has TRBV27 and TRBJ2-2; D unclear. This CDR3 is built from 15 residues. CDR1 is MNHEY, CDR2 SMNVEV, per germline (reference sequence). V lost 5 bases and J lost 5, with 15 bases in between. CDR3 DNA: TGTGCCAGCAGTCTAACCCTAGGTTGGACCGGGGAGCTGTTTTTT. Protein: CASSLTLGWTGELFF.

In DNA, the CDR3 is TGTGCCAGCAGCGCAACTCCTTCTGGCACAGATACGCAGTATTTT. Protein sequence: CASSATPSGTDTQYF. The chain carries TRBV11-3 and TRBJ2-3, with D hard to call. Germline V gives CDR1 SGHNT, CDR2 YENEEA. V lost 5 bases and J lost 1, with 13 bases in between. The CDR3 extends over 15 amino acids.

This chain uses TRBV6-5 with TRBJ2-7; TRBD2 might be the D (6 bases). Trimming removed 6 bases from V and 1 base from J, with 13 bases in between. The CDR3 length is 14 residues. Germline assignment: CDR1 MNHEY and CDR2 SVGAGI. This CDR3 is CASSPAGMSYEQYF. The CDR3 coding sequence is TGTGCCAGCAGCCCCGCGGGGATGTCCTACGAGCAGTACTTC.

This clone was seen only once. This chain connects TRBV12-5 to TRBJ1-1; D might be TRBD1 (6 bases). From germline, CDR1 is LGHNT and CDR2 FRNRAP. The ends were cut back, 4 bases at V and 5 bases at J, with 20 bases in the middle. This CDR3 has 16 residues. As DNA, the CDR3 is TGTGCTAGTGGTTCACCCCCGGACAGAAGAACTACTGAAGCTTTCTTT. It encodes CASGSPPDRRTTEAFF.

The CDR3 loop reads CASSSYNQPQHF. CDR3 DNA sequence: TGTGCCAGTAGTTCGTACAATCAGCCCCAGCATTTT. The V gene is TRBV19, the J gene TRBJ1-5; D gene unclear. The V and J ends lost 5 bases and 3 bases respectively, with 5 bases between them. The CDR3 runs 12 residues. CDR1 and CDR2 from the germline V gene are LNHDA and SQIVND (reference sequence).

The chain has TRBV2 and TRBJ2-7; D is perhaps TRBD2 (6 bases). Germline lookup yields CDR1 SNHLY and CDR2 FYNNEI. The CDR3 loop spans 12 amino acids. V was cut by 3 bases and J by 5 bases, with 8 bases left in between. CDR3 bases: TGTGCCAGCAGTGACCCGGGGGACGAGCAGTACTTC. This translates into CASSDPGDEQYF.

The rearrangement joins TRBV6-5 to TRBJ2-7; 9 nucleotides align to TRBD1. The length of the CDR3 is 15 residues. V trimming: 6 bases; J trimming: 6 bases; junction bases outside the gene matches: 12. Germline V CDR1 and CDR2: MNHEY, SVGAGI. The CDR3 region has the DNA TGTGCCAGCAGCGTAACCGGGACAGGGCTTTCCGAGCAGTACTTC. Protein: CASSVTGTGLSEQYF.

The chain recombines TRBV23-1 with TRBJ2-7; no reliable D call. TRBV23-1 qualifies as an ORF whose function is uncertain. Trimming pared 2 bases from V and 2 bases from J, leaving 4 bases between. The CDR3 length is 12 residues. The CDR3 loop reads CASSQDTYEQYF. In DNA form, the CDR3 reads TGCGCCAGCAGTCAAGACACCTACGAGCAGTACTTC.

V and J are TRBV6-6 and TRBJ1-1; no firm D call. The V gene lost 5 bases and the J gene lost 6 bases, with 4 bases spanning the gap. From germline, CDR1 is MNHNY and CDR2 SVGAGI (reference sequence). The CDR3 is made up of 10 amino acids. This chain's CDR3 is CASSDAEAFF. Here the CDR3 DNA reads TGTGCCAGCAGTGACGCTGAAGCTTTCTTT.

This rearrangement joins TRBV5-1 to TRBJ2-4, with 9 bases identical to TRBD2. The CDR3 covers 16 residues. Germline values: CDR1 SGHRS, CDR2 YFSETQ. Trimming took 0 bases from V and 6 from J; bases not matched to a gene: 7. The CDR3 region is CASSLDGGGARNIQYF. In DNA form, the CDR3 reads TGCGCCAGCAGCTTGGATGGCGGGGGGGCGAGAAACATTCAGTACTTC.

The chain links TRBV13 to TRBJ2-3; TRBD1 or TRBD2 may be the D gene (5 bases each). V lost 2 bases to trimming and J lost 1 base, with 22 bases between them. Germline loops: CDR1 PRHDT, CDR2 FYEKMQ (reference sequence). The CDR3 runs to 19 residues. DNA for the CDR3: TGTGCCAGCAGCTTATTTGTATCGGGACCAAAGAGAGGCACAGATACGCAGTATTTT. Protein product: CASSLFVSGPKRGTDTQYF.

The V and J genes are TRBV9 and TRBJ2-3, with no clear D. The CDR3 is made up of 13 amino acids. V was cut by 1 base and J by 5 bases, with 8 bases left in between. CDR1 is SGDLS and CDR2 is YYNGEE in the germline V gene. Here the CDR3 reads CASSVSMRDTQYF. CDR3 bases: TGTGCCAGCAGCGTATCAATGCGAGATACGCAGTATTTT.

This clone turned up a few times. The chain's CDR3 is CASSLGIRDRVRNEQFF. CDR3 DNA: TGCGCCAGCAGCTTGGGGATAAGGGACAGGGTTAGGAATGAGCAGTTCTTC. V gene TRBV5-1 combines with J gene TRBJ2-1, with TRBD1 identical over 9 bases. The CDR3 has 17 amino acids. The germline V gene encodes CDR1 SGHRS and CDR2 YFSETQ. The J segment lost 7 bases and the V segment lost 0 bases, leaving 11 bases of the junction unmatched.